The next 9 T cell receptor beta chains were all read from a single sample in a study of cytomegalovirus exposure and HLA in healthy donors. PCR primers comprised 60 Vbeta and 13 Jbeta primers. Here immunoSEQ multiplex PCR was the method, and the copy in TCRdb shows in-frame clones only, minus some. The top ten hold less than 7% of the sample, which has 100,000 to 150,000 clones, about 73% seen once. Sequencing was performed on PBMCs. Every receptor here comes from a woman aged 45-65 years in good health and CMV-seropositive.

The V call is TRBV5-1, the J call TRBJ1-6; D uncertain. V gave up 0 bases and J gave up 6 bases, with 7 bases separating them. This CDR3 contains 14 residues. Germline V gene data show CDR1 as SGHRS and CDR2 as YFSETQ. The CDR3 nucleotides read TGCGCCAGCAGCTTGGTCAGCGGTAATTCACCCCTCCACTTT. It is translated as CASSLVSGNSPLHF.

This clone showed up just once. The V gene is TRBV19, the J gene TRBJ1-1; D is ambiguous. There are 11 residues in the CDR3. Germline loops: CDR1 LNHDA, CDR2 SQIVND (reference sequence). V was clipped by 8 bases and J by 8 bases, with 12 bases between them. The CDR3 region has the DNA TGTGCCAGTTTGTCGCGGAAAGAAGCTTTCTTT. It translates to CASLSRKEAFF.

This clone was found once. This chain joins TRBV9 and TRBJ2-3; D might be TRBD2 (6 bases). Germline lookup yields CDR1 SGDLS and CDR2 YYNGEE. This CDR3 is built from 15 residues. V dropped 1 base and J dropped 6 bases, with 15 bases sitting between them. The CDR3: CASSVRLATDDTQYF. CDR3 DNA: TGTGCCAGCAGCGTACGCCTAGCGACTGACGATACGCAGTATTTT.

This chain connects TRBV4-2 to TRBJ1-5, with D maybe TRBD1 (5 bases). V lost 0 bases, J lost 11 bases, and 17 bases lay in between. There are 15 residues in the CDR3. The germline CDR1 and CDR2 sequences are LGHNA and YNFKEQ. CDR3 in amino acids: CASSQEATQDASQHF. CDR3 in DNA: TGTGCCAGCAGCCAAGAGGCCACACAGGACGCGTCCCAGCATTTT.

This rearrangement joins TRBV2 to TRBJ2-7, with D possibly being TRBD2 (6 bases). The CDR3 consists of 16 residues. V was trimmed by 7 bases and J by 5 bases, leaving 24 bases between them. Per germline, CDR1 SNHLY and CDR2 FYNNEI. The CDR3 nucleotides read TGTGCCAGCAATCCTTTACTTAGCGGAGAACGCCACGAGCAGTACTTC. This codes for CASNPLLSGERHEQYF.

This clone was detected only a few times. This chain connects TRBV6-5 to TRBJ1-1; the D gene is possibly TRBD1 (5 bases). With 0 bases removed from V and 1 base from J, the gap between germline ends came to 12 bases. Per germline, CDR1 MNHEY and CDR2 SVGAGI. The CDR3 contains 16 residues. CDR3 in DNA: TGTGCCAGCAGTTACTCGTTCAGGCAGGGGAACACTGAAGCTTTCTTT. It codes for CASSYSFRQGNTEAFF.

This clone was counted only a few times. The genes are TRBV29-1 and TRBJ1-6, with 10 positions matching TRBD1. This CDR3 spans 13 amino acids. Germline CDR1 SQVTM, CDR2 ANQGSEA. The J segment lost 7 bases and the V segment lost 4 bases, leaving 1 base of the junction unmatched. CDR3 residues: CSVGDRGNSPLHF. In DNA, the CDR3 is TGCAGCGTTGGGGACAGGGGAAATTCACCCCTCCACTTT.

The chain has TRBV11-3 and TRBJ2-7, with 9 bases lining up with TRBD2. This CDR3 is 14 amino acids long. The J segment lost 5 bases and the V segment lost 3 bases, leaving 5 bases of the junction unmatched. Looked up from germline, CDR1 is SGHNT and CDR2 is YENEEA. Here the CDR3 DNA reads TGTGCCAGCAGCTTTAGCGGGGGTGACGACGAGCAGTACTTC. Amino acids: CASSFSGGDDEQYF. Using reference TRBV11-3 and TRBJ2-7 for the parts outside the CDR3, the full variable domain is EAGVVQSPRYKIIEKKQPVAFWCNPISGHNTLYWYLQNLGQGPELLIRYENEEAVDDSQLPKDRFSAERLKGVDSTLKIQPAELGDSAVYLCASSFSGGDDEQYFGPGTRLTVT.

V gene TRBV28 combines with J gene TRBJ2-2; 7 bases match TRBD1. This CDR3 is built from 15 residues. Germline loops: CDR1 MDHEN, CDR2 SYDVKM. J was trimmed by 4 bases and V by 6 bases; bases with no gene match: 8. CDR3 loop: CASSPTGASTGELFF. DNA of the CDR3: TGTGCCAGCAGCCCCACAGGGGCCAGCACCGGGGAGCTGTTTTTT.